The 16 T cell receptor beta chains below were found in one sample sequenced in a study of response to subunit inactivated influenza vaccine. MiXCR was run by TCRdb on the RT-PCR reads, yielding one entry per CDR3 protein. The table has about 620,000 distinct CDR3 sequences, over 9% seen once. These same records also appear under a second study, on T cells expressing NK-cell markers. That source notes: For TCR beta, cDNA was produced by 5'RACE template switching with UMIs.

Sequences were derived from PBMCs from blood, sampled on the day of vaccination. All receptors come from a man between 50 and 59 years old who received an inactivated influenza vaccine.

In its sample, this clonotype was seen a few times. This chain uses TRBV12-3 or TRBV12-4 with TRBJ2-1, with D possibly being TRBD2 (6 bases). Trimming shortened V by 3 bases and J by 4 bases, and 13 bases separated the two germline ends. There are 15 residues in the CDR3. The CDR3 DNA follows: TGTGCCAGCAGTTTTAGACTAGGCATATACAATGAGCAGTTCTTC. It codes for CASSFRLGIYNEQFF.

V usage is TRBV5-1 and J usage is TRBJ2-7, with 9 bases aligning to TRBD1. This CDR3 has 15 residues. V lost 4 bases to trimming and J lost 3 bases; unmatched junction nucleotides: 8. Germline CDR1 SGHRS, CDR2 YFSETQ. The CDR3 nucleotides read TGCGCCAGCAGCGCGCTGGGACAGGGTCGCTACGAGCAGTACTTC. As protein: CASSALGQGRYEQYF.

This clonotype was seen more than once but under ten times. The chain combines TRBV5-1 with TRBJ1-6; 7 nucleotides line up with TRBD1. The junction had 7 bases not matched to a gene; V was cut back by 7 bases and J by 6 bases. The CDR3 consists of 14 residues. Germline assignment: CDR1 SGHRS and CDR2 YFSETQ. The CDR3 loop reads CASSRGQSNSPLHF. The CDR3 DNA reads as TGCGCCAGCTCCAGGGGACAGAGTAATTCACCCCTCCACTTT.

This clonotype was counted ten times or more. V gene TRBV27 combines with J gene TRBJ2-3; D is possibly TRBD1 (5 bases). This CDR3 region has 13 residues. Germline V CDR1 and CDR2: MNHEY, SMNVEV (reference sequence). The V and J ends lost 3 bases and 6 bases respectively, with 10 bases between them. The CDR3 bases are TGTGCCAGCAGTTTTGGGGCAGAGGATACGCAGTATTTT. It translates to CASSFGAEDTQYF.

The chain combines TRBV18 with TRBJ2-2, with D possibly called TRBD1 or TRBD2 (5 bases each). Per germline, CDR1 KGHSH and CDR2 LQKENI. The CDR3 extends over 16 amino acids. V lost 1 base and J 0 bases, leaving 9 bases between the germline ends. CDR3 sequence reads: CASSPRPGPNTGELFF. The CDR3 coding sequence is TGTGCCAGCTCACCACGGCCGGGGCCGAACACCGGGGAGCTGTTTTTT. The full variable domain, completed using reference TRBV18 and TRBJ2-2, is NAGVMQNPRHLVRRRGQEARLRCSPMKGHSHVYWYRQLPEEGLKFMVYLQKENIIDESGMPKERFSAEFPKEGPSILRIQQVVRGDSAAYFCASSPRPGPNTGELFFGEGSRLTVL.

The V and J genes are TRBV24-1 and TRBJ2-3, with no clear D. Germline V CDR1 and CDR2: KGHDR, SFDVKD. The CDR3 sequence is 12 residues long. The V end lost 5 bases, the J end lost 6 bases, and 8 bases lay between the germline ends. The CDR3 region is CATSVGFDTQYF. The CDR3 nucleotides read TGTGCCACCAGTGTTGGGTTTGATACGCAGTATTTT.

This clonotype was recorded a few times. The CDR3 nucleotides read TGTGCCAGCAGCACCGGGACTCCCTACGAGCAGTACTTC. Protein: CASSTGTPYEQYF. This chain joins TRBV7-2 and TRBJ2-7, with D possibly being TRBD2 (6 bases). The CDR3 consists of 13 residues. Germline V gives CDR1 SGHTA, CDR2 FQGNSA. Trimming took off 5 bases at V and 2 bases at J, with 10 bases between the two ends. Using reference TRBV7-2 and TRBJ2-7 for the parts outside the CDR3, the full variable domain is GAGVSQSPSNKVTEKGKDVELRCDPISGHTALYWYRQSLGQGLEFLIYFQGNSAPDKSGLPSDRFSAERTGGSVSTLTIQRTQQEDSAVYLCASSTGTPYEQYFGPGTRLTVT.

The chain couples TRBV11-2 to TRBJ2-5; 7 positions match TRBD2. The CDR3 loop spans 15 amino acids. The germline CDR1 and CDR2 sequences are SGHAT and FQNNGV. Germline trimming cut 5 bases from V and 4 bases from J; bases unmatched to any gene: 10. CDR3 bases: TGTGCCAGCAGCAGTTTGCCAGGGAGGGGAGAGACCCAGTACTTC. This codes for CASSSLPGRGETQYF.

The chain employs TRBV6-1 and TRBJ2-1; 9 positions match TRBD2. Germline trimming cut 8 bases from V and 6 bases from J; bases unmatched to any gene: 5. This CDR3 is 13 amino acids long. Germline V gene sequence: CDR1 MNHNS, CDR2 SASEGT. The CDR3 loop is CASGIAGVNEQFF. The CDR3 bases are TGTGCCAGCGGCATAGCGGGAGTCAATGAGCAGTTCTTC.

The sample holds many counts of this clonotype. The chain couples TRBV29-1 to TRBJ2-1; 13 nucleotides match TRBD2. Germline CDR1 reads SQVTM; CDR2 reads ANQGSEA. This CDR3 is built from 19 residues. With 1 base clipped from V and 0 bases from J, the junction kept 9 bases outside the gene matches. The CDR3 loop is CSVEGTGTSGVSSYNEQFF. The DNA of the CDR3 is TGCAGCGTTGAAGGAACCGGGACTAGCGGGGTTAGCTCCTACAATGAGCAGTTCTTC.

The sample holds many counts of this clonotype. This chain uses TRBV7-2 with TRBJ2-7; D is unclear. Trimming pared 3 bases from V and 2 bases from J, leaving 8 bases between. Germline V CDR1 and CDR2: SGHTA, FQGNSA. The CDR3 runs to 13 residues. CDR3 nucleotide sequence: TGTGCCAGCAGCTTCACCTCAGCCTACGAGCAGTACTTC. Translation gives CASSFTSAYEQYF.

The sample holds a few counts of this clonotype. The chain recombines TRBV25-1 with TRBJ1-2; 9 nucleotides line up with TRBD1. V gave up 4 bases and J gave up 5 bases; unmatched junction bases: 8. Germline CDR1 and CDR2: MGHDK and SYGVNS. This CDR3 has 15 residues. The CDR3, as DNA: TGTGCCAGCAGTGGTCCCGGGACAGGGTCGTATGGCTACACCTTC. It is translated as CASSGPGTGSYGYTF.

This clonotype was seen at least ten times. This chain uses TRBV15 with TRBJ2-1; TRBD2 aligns across 13 bases. The ends lost 5 bases at V and 6 bases at J; junction bases unmatched: 4. This CDR3 contains 15 residues. Germline CDR1 LNHNV, CDR2 YYDKDF (reference sequence). Here the CDR3 reads CATSRGTSGINEQFF. CDR3 bases: TGTGCCACCAGCCGAGGGACTAGCGGGATCAATGAGCAGTTCTTC.

This clonotype was seen more than once but under ten times. The chain employs TRBV12-3 or TRBV12-4 and TRBJ2-7, with D perhaps TRBD1 (5 bases). V lost 8 bases, J lost 7 bases, and 12 bases lay in between. This CDR3 spans 11 amino acids. Here the CDR3 DNA reads TGTGCCAGCGCGGCAGGGAATGAGCAGTACTTC. Translation gives CASAAGNEQYF.

This clonotype was seen a few times. The chain links TRBV6-5 to TRBJ2-2, with D unclear. The germline CDR1 and CDR2 sequences are MNHEY and SVGAGI. The CDR3 extends over 12 amino acids. Trimming pared 7 bases from V and 7 bases from J, leaving 10 bases between. The CDR3 DNA reads TGTGCCAGCAATAACCCCGTCGGGGAGCTGTTTTTT. Encoded protein: CASNNPVGELFF.

The chain has TRBV28 and TRBJ2-1, with TRBD2 matching 13 bases. The CDR3 runs 15 residues. With V trimmed by 4 bases and J by 9 bases, 6 bases remained unmatched. The germline V gene has CDR1 MDHEN and CDR2 SYDVKM. In nucleotides, the CDR3 is TGTGCCAGCAGTTACGCGGGACTAGCGGGACGTGAGCAGTTCTTC. Translation gives CASSYAGLAGREQFF.